What follows are 26 T cell receptor beta chains derived from one specimen sequenced in a study of blood T cell repertoires in COVID-19. This table comes from immunoSEQ multiplex PCR, and its TCRdb copy is limited to in-frame clones, with some not included. The sample has 230,000 or so clones, roughly 87% seen once. The sequenced material came from peripheral blood. The receptors shown here come from a middle-aged man with active or convalescent COVID-19.

The chain links TRBV27 to TRBJ1-2, with D tentatively TRBD1 (5 bases). The germline CDR1 and CDR2 sequences are MNHEY and SMNVEV (reference sequence). V lost 3 bases, J lost 3 bases, and 8 bases lay in between. CDR3 length equals 13 residues. CDR3 DNA: TGTGCCAGCAGTTTTCAGGGCTACTATGGCTACACCTTC. It codes for CASSFQGYYGYTF.

CDR3 nucleotides: TGTGCCAGCAGTTTTCAGACAGGGGCTGAAGCTTTCTTT. This translates into CASSFQTGAEAFF. The V call is TRBV12-3 or TRBV12-4, the J call TRBJ1-1; the match to TRBD1 covers 8 bases. The CDR3 loop spans 13 amino acids. J was trimmed by 6 bases and V by 3 bases; bases with no gene match: 3.

The rearrangement joins TRBV7-2 to TRBJ2-1, with 7 bases aligning to TRBD2. The length of the CDR3 is 15 residues. V was pared by 3 bases and J by 6 bases, with 8 bases of the junction left unmatched. Germline CDR1 and CDR2: SGHTA and FQGNSA. CDR3 region: CASSFLSGTGNEQFF. CDR3 DNA: TGTGCCAGCAGCTTTTTAAGCGGGACGGGCAATGAGCAGTTCTTC.

Worth noting for this clone: The junction shows a germline mismatch at one end, possibly a read error. V gene TRBV2 combines with J gene TRBJ2-7, with a possible D match to TRBD1 (5 bases). Germline CDR1 is SNHLY and CDR2 is FYNNEI. This CDR3 is 12 amino acids long. CDR3 DNA: TGTGCCAGCAGTAAGTACAACGGACACCCAAGCTTC. This gives the protein CASSKYNGHPSF. The whole variable domain, remainder taken from reference TRBV2 and TRBJ2-7, is EPEVTQTPSHQVTQMGQEVILRCVPISNHLYFYWYRQILGQKVEFLVSFYNNEISEKSEIFDDQFSVERPDGSNFTLKIRSTKLEDSAMYFCASSKYNGHPSFGPGTRLTVT.

J is TRBJ1-2 and V is TRBV7-9; TRBD1 aligns across 10 bases. V was clipped by 5 bases and J by 4 bases; unmatched bases: 7. CDR1 and CDR2 from the germline V gene are SEHNR and FQNEAQ (reference sequence). The CDR3 sequence is 15 residues long. Written as DNA, the CDR3 is TGTGCCAGCAGCCCCCGACAGGGGGCGATCTATGGCTACACCTTC. This codes for CASSPRQGAIYGYTF. Drawing the rest from reference TRBV7-9 and TRBJ1-2, the complete variable domain is DTGVSQNPRHKITKRGQNVTFRCDPISEHNRLYWYRQTLGQGPEFLTYFQNEAQLEKSRLLSDRFSAERPKGSFSTLEIQRTEQGDSAMYLCASSPRQGAIYGYTFGSGTRLTVV.

The chain combines TRBV28 with TRBJ1-1; D might be TRBD1 (5 bases). In germline, CDR1 is MDHEN, CDR2 SYDVKM. The CDR3 contains 15 residues. V was shortened by 2 bases and J by 1 base, with 11 bases between the two germline ends. The CDR3 here is CASSLGVGGNTEAFF. Here the CDR3 DNA reads TGTGCCAGCAGTTTAGGTGTGGGGGGGAACACTGAAGCTTTCTTT.

The chain has TRBV9 and TRBJ1-5, with 7 bases aligning to TRBD1. The germline gives CDR1 SGDLS, CDR2 YYNGEE. Trimming took 0 bases from V and 3 from J; bases not matched to a gene: 3. The CDR3 is 15 amino acids. The CDR3 reads CASSVDGQDNQPQHF. Written as DNA, the CDR3 is TGTGCCAGCAGCGTAGACGGACAGGACAATCAGCCCCAGCATTTT.

The V and J genes are TRBV2 and TRBJ1-1; the match to TRBD1 covers 8 bases. The CDR3 length is 15 residues. Trimming cost V 4 bases and J 3 bases; bases outside gene matches: 7. The germline CDR1 and CDR2 sequences are SNHLY and FYNNEI. The CDR3 region has the DNA TGTGCCAGCAGTGGACAGGGGTATTTGGACACTGAAGCTTTCTTT. It encodes CASSGQGYLDTEAFF.

This clone was counted between two and nine times. The rearrangement joins TRBV5-4 to TRBJ1-1; 7 nucleotides match TRBD1. CDR1 SGHNT and CDR2 YYREEE come from the germline V gene (reference sequence). There are 13 residues in the CDR3. CDR3 sequence (DNA): TGTGCGTACCAGGGGGGCGAAAGGACTGAAGCTTTCTTT. It is translated as CAYQGGERTEAFF.

The chain employs TRBV28 and TRBJ1-2, with 8 positions matching TRBD1. This CDR3 is built from 18 residues. The V gene end was trimmed by 2 bases and the J gene end by 2 bases; junction bases not matched to a gene: 13. The germline gives CDR1 MDHEN, CDR2 SYDVKM. CDR3 DNA sequence: TGTGCCAGCAGTTTACGCCGGACAGGGAAGGGAAGAAACTATGGCTACACCTTC. Translated: CASSLRRTGKGRNYGYTF.

This chain joins TRBV18 and TRBJ1-5; 7 positions agree with TRBD1. The CDR3 is made up of 16 amino acids. J was trimmed by 0 bases and V by 5 bases; bases with no gene match: 7. The germline CDR1 and CDR2 sequences are KGHSH and LQKENI. CDR3 sequence: CASSSDRDISNQPQHF. In DNA form, the CDR3 reads TGTGCCAGCTCATCTGACAGGGATATTAGCAATCAGCCCCAGCATTTT.

The V gene is TRBV5-1, the J gene TRBJ2-6; TRBD1 is a possible D gene (6 bases). Trimming left V 2 bases short and J 0 bases short, with 12 bases between. The CDR3 has 17 residues. CDR1 is SGHRS and CDR2 is YFSETQ in the germline V gene. As DNA, the CDR3 is TGCGCCAGCAGCTTACCGACAGGAAGCTCTGGGGCCAACGTCCTGACTTTC. The encoded protein is CASSLPTGSSGANVLTF.

Here the CDR3 DNA reads TGTGCCACCAGCAGAGCCACAGGCGCGGCTTTCTTT. Its translation: CATSRATGAAFF. The chain employs TRBV15 and TRBJ1-1, with D possibly matching TRBD1 (5 bases). The germline gives CDR1 LNHNV, CDR2 YYDKDF (reference sequence). The CDR3 spans 12 residues. The V gene lost 1 base and the J gene lost 11 bases, with 11 bases spanning the gap.

A remark on this clone: Relative to the germline gene, one junction end is altered; a read error may explain this. V is TRBV19 and J is TRBJ2-7; D unresolved. The CDR3 extends over 12 amino acids. Germline V gives CDR1 LNHDA, CDR2 SQIVND (reference sequence). CDR3 in amino acids: CASSIGPSALNF. CDR3 nucleotide sequence: TGTGCCAGTAGTATCGGTCCCTCGGCACTAAACTTC. Full variable domain (rest looked up from reference TRBV19 and TRBJ2-7): DGGITQSPKYLFRKEGQNVTLSCEQNLNHDAMYWYRQDPGQGLRLIYYSQIVNDFQKGDIAEGYSVSREKKESFPLTVTSAQKNPTAFYLCASSIGPSALNFGPGTRLTVT.

The V gene is TRBV4-2, the J gene TRBJ1-3; no firm D call. Germline V gene lookup returns CDR1 LGHNA and CDR2 YNFKEQ. Deletions cut 0 bases from V and 6 bases from J, with 6 bases between. The CDR3 totals 13 residues. CDR3 in DNA: TGTGCCAGCAGCCAAGAGAGGCCAAACACCATATATTTT. As protein: CASSQERPNTIYF.

This clone came up a few times. The genes are TRBV27 and TRBJ1-2, with 8 bases that match TRBD1. The CDR3 runs 18 residues. Germline V gene lookup returns CDR1 MNHEY and CDR2 SMNVEV (reference sequence). Unmatched junction bases numbered 13, after V lost 4 bases and J lost 0 bases. Here the CDR3 DNA reads TGTGCCAGCAGTTCCCGGTTAGACAGGGGTTTAGCTAACTATGGCTACACCTTC. Translated, it gives CASSSRLDRGLANYGYTF.

In this sample, this clone turned up a few times. The chain joins TRBV7-9 to TRBJ2-7; TRBD1 aligns across 10 bases. V shed 0 bases, J shed 5 bases, and the junction held 7 bases outside the gene matches. The CDR3 has 16 amino acids. Germline loops: CDR1 SEHNR, CDR2 FQNEAQ (reference sequence). The CDR3 reads CASSLAQPGQGNEQYF. The DNA of the CDR3 is TGTGCCAGCAGCTTAGCACAACCGGGACAGGGGAACGAGCAGTACTTC.

The chain couples TRBV27 to TRBJ1-1; D uncertain. Trimming pared 4 bases from V and 7 bases from J, leaving 13 bases between. Germline V lookup: CDR1 MNHEY, CDR2 SMNVEV (reference sequence). CDR3 length: 13 amino acids. CDR3 DNA: TGTGCCAGCAGTTCCGGGGTACTAAATGAAGCTTTCTTT. Its protein product is CASSSGVLNEAFF.

This clone appeared a few times. The CDR3 sequence is CASRRPGLETNEQFF. The CDR3 DNA reads as TGCGCCAGCAGAAGACCGGGACTGGAGACCAATGAGCAGTTCTTC. This sequence joins TRBV5-1 and TRBJ2-1; perhaps TRBD2 as D (6 bases). Trimming shortened V by 5 bases and J by 6 bases, and 18 bases separated the two germline ends. Germline loops: CDR1 SGHRS, CDR2 YFSETQ. This CDR3 is built from 15 residues.

This chain joins TRBV27 and TRBJ2-7, with 15 bases identical to TRBD2. This CDR3 contains 18 residues. The trim removed 6 bases at V and 6 bases at J, leaving 15 bases unmatched. Germline loops: CDR1 MNHEY, CDR2 SMNVEV (reference sequence). In DNA form, the CDR3 reads TGTGCCAGCAGCAGGGGACTAGCGGGAGGACAGGAAATCCTCGAGCAGTACTTC. Translation gives CASSRGLAGGQEILEQYF.

The chain has TRBV5-1 and TRBJ1-1; no reliable D call. Germline V gene sequence: CDR1 SGHRS, CDR2 YFSETQ. Trimming shortened V by 0 bases and J by 0 bases, and 6 bases separated the two germline ends. The CDR3 is 14 amino acids. CDR3 in amino acids: CASSLVQMNTEAFF. CDR3 coding DNA: TGCGCCAGCAGCTTGGTACAGATGAACACTGAAGCTTTCTTT.

The CDR3 nucleotides read TGTGCCAGCAGCTCTCCAGTCTCTCAGGGGGCCCCCATGAACACTGAAGCTTTCTTT. Its translation: CASSSPVSQGAPMNTEAFF. The chain recombines TRBV11-2 with TRBJ1-1; TRBD1 agrees at 8 bases. The CDR3 contains 19 residues. Trimming at V came to 4 bases and at J to 0 bases, leaving 16 bases not matched to a gene. Per the germline V gene, CDR1 is SGHAT and CDR2 is FQNNGV.

V and J are TRBV18 and TRBJ2-1; 11 nucleotides agree with TRBD1. Germline loops: CDR1 KGHSH, CDR2 LQKENI. The trim removed 3 bases at V and 4 bases at J, leaving 5 bases unmatched. The CDR3 loop spans 16 amino acids. CDR3 in DNA: TGTGCCAGCTCACCTGCCGGGACAGGGGGATACAATGAGCAGTTCTTC. It is translated as CASSPAGTGGYNEQFF.

The rearrangement uses TRBV2 and TRBJ2-5, with D possibly TRBD1 on 6 matching bases. There are 13 residues in the CDR3. Per the germline V gene, CDR1 is SNHLY and CDR2 is FYNNEI. Trimming took off 5 bases at V and 5 bases at J, with 12 bases between the two ends. CDR3 in DNA: TGTGCCAGCAGTTGGACAGTTTTGGAGACCCAGTACTTC. It specifies CASSWTVLETQYF.

The chain couples TRBV27 to TRBJ1-2, with 9 bases lining up with TRBD1. Germline V lookup: CDR1 MNHEY, CDR2 SMNVEV (reference sequence). The CDR3 has 15 amino acids. V was pared by 5 bases and J by 3 bases, with 7 bases of the junction left unmatched. As DNA, the CDR3 is TGTGCCAGCAGTCCACAGGGGGCGGTTTACTATGGCTACACCTTC. Its translation: CASSPQGAVYYGYTF.

This sequence joins TRBV28 and TRBJ1-2, with D possibly TRBD1 on 6 matching bases. Deletions cut 4 bases from V and 5 bases from J, with 11 bases between. The V gene's germline CDR1 is MDHEN and CDR2 SYDVKM. The CDR3 runs to 13 residues. CDR3 nucleotides: TGTGCCAGCAGTTCCGGACAGATATATGGCTACACCTTC. Its translation: CASSSGQIYGYTF.